Listed below are T cell receptor beta chains from one sample, sequenced in a study of T cell repertoires in ileal Crohn's disease. The data were produced by immunoSEQ multiplex PCR, yet TCRdb's version contains in-frame clones alone and is incomplete. The table lists some 17,000 clones, roughly 70% of them singletons. The sequencing sample was made of ileal tissue. Receptor source: an adult with Crohn's disease. Each CDR3 is given with its conserved first and last residue. A D gene is named only where the DNA matches it firmly. The size of a clone is reported for some rows only, either as once, few or many, or as a class for expanded clones.

j_gene: TRBJ2-3; d_gene: TRBD2; v_gene: TRBV6-4; len: 14; abundance: NA; CDR3aa: CASSDAGGTDTQYF; CDR3nt: TGTGCCAGCAGTGACGCGGGAGGCACAGATACGCAGTATTTT
j_gene: TRBJ2-7; d_gene: TRBD1; v_gene: TRBV28; len: 12; abundance: NA; CDR3aa: CASRGQGYEQYF; CDR3nt: TGTGCCAGTAGGGGACAGGGCTACGAGCAGTACTTC
j_gene: TRBJ2-1; d_gene: TRBD2; v_gene: TRBV15; len: 15; abundance: once; CDR3aa: CATSTGTSGSNEQFF; CDR3nt: TGTGCCACCAGCACAGGGACTAGCGGGAGCAATGAGCAGTTCTTC
j_gene: TRBJ1-3; d_gene: TRBD1; v_gene: TRBV19; len: 14; abundance: NA; CDR3aa: CASTPTGGGNTIYF; CDR3nt: TGTGCCAGTACTCCAACAGGGGGTGGAAACACCATATATTTT
j_gene: TRBJ2-1; d_gene: TRBD1; v_gene: TRBV4-1; len: 17; abundance: NA; CDR3aa: CASSPSPGTGGYNEQFF; CDR3nt: TGCGCCAGCAGCCCATCTCCGGGGACAGGGGGCTACAATGAGCAGTTCTTC
j_gene: TRBJ1-4; d_gene: TRBD1; v_gene: TRBV30; len: 13; abundance: NA; CDR3aa: CAGTGQGVEKLFF; CDR3nt: TGTGCCGGCACGGGACAGGGAGTTGAAAAACTGTTTTTT
j_gene: TRBJ2-5; d_gene: TRBD1; v_gene: TRBV14; len: 13; abundance: NA; CDR3aa: CASSRQGGETQYF; CDR3nt: TGTGCCAGCAGCCGACAGGGCGGCGAGACCCAGTACTTC
j_gene: TRBJ2-7; d_gene: TRBD1; v_gene: TRBV28; len: 16; abundance: NA; CDR3aa: CASSRQGGITDDEQYF; CDR3nt: TGTGCCAGCAGCCGACAGGGGGGGATAACAGACGACGAGCAGTACTTC
j_gene: TRBJ1-1; d_gene: NA; v_gene: TRBV6-1; len: 13; abundance: NA; CDR3aa: CASRIQGATEAFF; CDR3nt: TGTGCCAGCAGGATACAGGGTGCCACTGAAGCTTTCTTT
j_gene: TRBJ2-2; d_gene: NA; v_gene: TRBV7-2; len: 13; abundance: few; CDR3aa: CASRLKNTGELFF; CDR3nt: TGTGCCAGCAGGCTAAAGAACACCGGGGAGCTGTTTTTT
j_gene: TRBJ2-3; d_gene: NA; v_gene: TRBV2; len: 13; abundance: NA; CDR3aa: CASSQTETDTQYF; CDR3nt: TGTGCCAGCAGTCAGACAGAAACAGATACGCAGTATTTT
j_gene: TRBJ2-3; d_gene: TRBD1; v_gene: TRBV6-1; len: 15; abundance: NA; CDR3aa: CASSEGTGGADTQYF; CDR3nt: TGTGCCAGCAGTGAAGGGACAGGGGGCGCAGATACGCAGTATTTT
j_gene: TRBJ1-2; d_gene: NA; v_gene: TRBV11-3; len: 13; abundance: NA; CDR3aa: CASSSYGAEGYTF; CDR3nt: TGTGCCAGCAGCTCTTATGGGGCAGAGGGCTACACCTTC
j_gene: TRBJ2-5; d_gene: TRBD2; v_gene: TRBV9; len: 16; abundance: NA; CDR3aa: CASSVGASGGGETQYF; CDR3nt: TGTGCCAGCAGCGTAGGAGCTAGCGGGGGGGGAGAGACCCAGTACTTC
j_gene: TRBJ1-6; d_gene: TRBD1; v_gene: TRBV2; len: 17; abundance: few; CDR3aa: CASSEAPAGTDRSPLHF; CDR3nt: TGTGCCAGCAGTGAAGCCCCCGCCGGGACAGACAGATCACCCCTCCACTTT
j_gene: TRBJ1-1; d_gene: TRBD1; v_gene: TRBV18; len: 16; abundance: NA; CDR3aa: CASSLTGGGMNTEAFF; CDR3nt: TGTGCCAGCTCGCTAACAGGGGGGGGCATGAACACTGAAGCTTTCTTT
j_gene: TRBJ2-7; d_gene: TRBD1; v_gene: TRBV6-4; len: 14; abundance: NA; CDR3aa: CASSEGTGGAEQYF; CDR3nt: TGTGCCAGCAGTGAAGGGACAGGGGGCGCCGAGCAGTACTTC
j_gene: TRBJ2-5; d_gene: NA; v_gene: TRBV15; len: 14; abundance: NA; CDR3aa: CATSREQIQETQYF; CDR3nt: TGTGCCACCAGCAGAGAACAGATTCAAGAGACCCAGTACTTC
j_gene: TRBJ1-6; d_gene: NA; v_gene: TRBV10-3; len: 12; abundance: NA; CDR3aa: CAIRQDNSPLHF; CDR3nt: TGTGCCATCAGACAAGATAATTCACCCCTCCACTTT
j_gene: TRBJ1-6; d_gene: NA; v_gene: TRBV18; len: 15; abundance: NA; CDR3aa: CASSPSRGGESPLHF; CDR3nt: TGTGCCAGCTCACCGTCGAGGGGGGGCGAATCACCCCTCCACTTT
j_gene: TRBJ2-7; d_gene: NA; v_gene: TRBV2; len: 11; abundance: NA; CDR3aa: CASSAAYEQYF; CDR3nt: TGTGCCAGCAGTGCAGCCTACGAGCAGTACTTC
j_gene: TRBJ1-2; d_gene: NA; v_gene: TRBV2; len: 13; abundance: NA; CDR3aa: CASSEGGIYGYTF; CDR3nt: TGTGCCAGCAGTGAAGGCGGAATCTATGGCTACACCTTC
j_gene: TRBJ2-1; d_gene: NA; v_gene: TRBV27; len: 13; abundance: NA; CDR3aa: CASSNRGRDEQFF; CDR3nt: TGTGCCAGCAGTAACCGGGGTAGAGATGAGCAGTTCTTC
j_gene: TRBJ2-2; d_gene: TRBD2; v_gene: TRBV2; len: 15; abundance: NA; CDR3aa: CASSELAGVAGELFF; CDR3nt: TGTGCCAGCAGTGAACTAGCGGGGGTGGCCGGGGAGCTGTTTTTT
j_gene: TRBJ1-1; d_gene: TRBD1; v_gene: TRBV7-6; len: 14; abundance: NA; CDR3aa: CASSLGTANTEAFF; CDR3nt: TGTGCCAGCAGCTTGGGGACAGCGAACACTGAAGCTTTCTTT
j_gene: TRBJ1-5; d_gene: TRBD1; v_gene: TRBV29-1; len: 12; abundance: once; CDR3aa: CSEVQGNQPQHF; CDR3nt: TGCAGCGAAGTACAGGGGAATCAGCCCCAGCATTTT
j_gene: TRBJ1-3; d_gene: TRBD1; v_gene: TRBV7-2; len: 15; abundance: NA; CDR3aa: CASSGRQGAGNTIYF; CDR3nt: TGTGCCAGCAGCGGCCGACAGGGGGCTGGAAACACCATATATTTT
j_gene: TRBJ2-1; d_gene: TRBD1; v_gene: TRBV5-4; len: 16; abundance: NA; CDR3aa: CASSQRTGATYNEQFF; CDR3nt: TGTGCCAGCAGCCAAAGGACAGGGGCTACCTACAATGAGCAGTTCTTC
j_gene: TRBJ1-2; d_gene: NA; v_gene: TRBV18; len: 14; abundance: NA; CDR3aa: CASSPGRDGYGYTF; CDR3nt: TGTGCCAGCTCACCAGGCAGGGATGGCTATGGCTACACCTTC
j_gene: TRBJ2-7; d_gene: TRBD1; v_gene: TRBV6-1; len: 13; abundance: few; CDR3aa: CASSRDSTYEQYF; CDR3nt: TGTGCCAGCAGCCGGGACAGCACCTACGAGCAGTACTTC
j_gene: TRBJ2-5; d_gene: NA; v_gene: TRBV2; len: 13; abundance: NA; CDR3aa: CASIRGPQETQYF; CDR3nt: TGTGCCAGCATACGGGGTCCTCAAGAGACCCAGTACTTC
j_gene: TRBJ1-2; d_gene: TRBD1; v_gene: TRBV5-4; len: 13; abundance: NA; CDR3aa: CASSRDSAYGYTF; CDR3nt: TGTGCCAGCAGCCGGGACAGCGCCTATGGCTACACCTTC
j_gene: TRBJ1-2; d_gene: TRBD1; v_gene: TRBV5-4; len: 14; abundance: NA; CDR3aa: CASSKGQGAFGYTF; CDR3nt: TGTGCCAGCAGCAAGGGACAGGGGGCGTTTGGCTACACCTTC
j_gene: TRBJ2-3; d_gene: TRBD2; v_gene: TRBV7-2; len: 15; abundance: NA; CDR3aa: CASSSRLARGDTQYF; CDR3nt: TGTGCCAGCAGCTCCAGACTAGCTCGAGGAGATACGCAGTATTTT
j_gene: TRBJ2-3; d_gene: TRBD2; v_gene: TRBV5-1; len: 16; abundance: NA; CDR3aa: CASSFGTSGSTDTQYF; CDR3nt: TGCGCCAGCAGCTTTGGGACTAGCGGTAGCACAGATACGCAGTATTTT
j_gene: TRBJ1-2; d_gene: NA; v_gene: TRBV5-6; len: 14; abundance: NA; CDR3aa: CASSLPGGGDGYTF; CDR3nt: TGTGCCAGCAGCTTGCCTGGTGGGGGCGATGGCTACACCTTC
j_gene: TRBJ2-3; d_gene: TRBD2; v_gene: TRBV11-2; len: 13; abundance: few; CDR3aa: CATRLAGADTQYF; CDR3nt: TGTGCCACCCGACTAGCGGGGGCAGATACGCAGTATTTT
j_gene: TRBJ2-1; d_gene: NA; v_gene: TRBV5-1; len: 14; abundance: NA; CDR3aa: CASSLQDLHNEQFF; CDR3nt: TGCGCCAGCAGCTTACAGGACCTCCACAATGAGCAGTTCTTC
j_gene: TRBJ2-1; d_gene: TRBD2; v_gene: TRBV5-4; len: 17; abundance: NA; CDR3aa: CASSLGRPSGGYNEQFF; CDR3nt: TGTGCCAGCAGCTTGGGACGCCCTAGCGGAGGTTACAATGAGCAGTTCTTC
j_gene: TRBJ2-7; d_gene: TRBD1; v_gene: TRBV5-4; len: 14; abundance: NA; CDR3aa: CAPFPGTGGQGQYF; CDR3nt: TGTGCCCCCTTCCCCGGGACAGGGGGCCAGGGGCAGTACTTC
j_gene: TRBJ2-3; d_gene: TRBD2; v_gene: TRBV5-1; len: 16; abundance: NA; CDR3aa: CASSWRLAGETDTQYF; CDR3nt: TGCGCCAGCAGCTGGCGACTAGCGGGAGAGACAGATACGCAGTATTTT
j_gene: TRBJ2-4; d_gene: TRBD2; v_gene: TRBV27; len: 15; abundance: NA; CDR3aa: CASSLRREGQNIQYF; CDR3nt: TGTGCCAGCAGCCTAAGGCGGGAGGGCCAGAACATTCAGTACTTC
j_gene: TRBJ1-5; d_gene: TRBD1; v_gene: TRBV19; len: 20; abundance: NA; CDR3aa: CASSPPPGTGAYYSNQPQHF; CDR3nt: TGTGCCAGTAGTCCTCCCCCCGGGACAGGGGCCTACTATAGCAATCAGCCCCAGCATTTT
j_gene: TRBJ1-1; d_gene: NA; v_gene: TRBV5-1; len: 13; abundance: NA; CDR3aa: CASSLVGGVEAFF; CDR3nt: TGCGCCAGCAGCTTGGTAGGGGGGGTTGAAGCTTTCTTT
j_gene: TRBJ2-2; d_gene: TRBD2; v_gene: TRBV4-2; len: 17; abundance: once; CDR3aa: CASSGDLAGGYTGELFF; CDR3nt: TGTGCCAGCAGCGGTGACTTAGCGGGGGGTTACACCGGGGAGCTGTTTTTT